The 26 T cell receptor beta chains below all came from one sample that was sequenced in a study of cytomegalovirus exposure and HLA in healthy donors. 13 Jbeta primers and 60 Vbeta primers were used for the PCR. Sequenced by immunoSEQ multiplex PCR; TCRdb stores in-frame clones only, minus some. Here the sample spans tens of thousands of clones, 64% being singletons. Sequencing was performed on PBMCs. The receptor set was obtained from a human donor in good health.

The chain is built from TRBV15 and TRBJ1-2; unclear D gene. The length of the CDR3 is 14 residues. V shed 0 bases and J shed 6 bases, with 11 bases lying between them. Germline V gene sequence: CDR1 LNHNV, CDR2 YYDKDF (reference sequence). The CDR3 sequence is CATSRDRTTDGYTF. CDR3 DNA: TGTGCCACCAGCAGAGACAGGACTACCGATGGCTACACCTTC.

The chain couples TRBV7-6 to TRBJ2-7; TRBD2 is a possible D gene (6 bases). From germline, CDR1 is SGHVS and CDR2 FNYEAQ. The CDR3 is 15 amino acids. Trimming shortened V by 1 base and J by 5 bases, and 15 bases separated the two germline ends. CDR3 sequence reads: CASSLDGGLGDEQYF. The CDR3, as DNA: TGTGCCAGCAGCTTAGATGGGGGACTGGGCGACGAGCAGTACTTC.

This chain joins TRBV7-2 and TRBJ1-1; possibly TRBD1 for D (5 bases). CDR3 length: 15 residues. Germline CDR1 reads SGHTA; CDR2 reads FQGNSA. Trimming removed 1 base at V and 4 bases at J, with 13 bases between. The CDR3 spells CASSLEARVGTEAFF. The DNA of the CDR3 is TGTGCCAGCAGCTTAGAGGCCAGGGTTGGCACTGAAGCTTTCTTT. Together with reference TRBV7-2 and TRBJ1-1, the CDR3 gives the full variable domain: GAGVSQSPSNKVTEKGKDVELRCDPISGHTALYWYRQSLGQGLEFLIYFQGNSAPDKSGLPSDRFSAERTGGSVSTLTIQRTQQEDSAVYLCASSLEARVGTEAFFGQGTRLTVV.

This chain joins TRBV5-5 and TRBJ1-5; TRBD1 matches at 9 bases. Germline assignment: CDR1 SGHKS and CDR2 YYEKEE (reference sequence). The V gene end was trimmed by 8 bases and the J gene end by 6 bases; junction bases not matched to a gene: 12. The CDR3 length is 15 residues. The CDR3 is CASCMSDRGRQPQHF. As DNA, the CDR3 is TGTGCCAGTTGTATGTCGGACAGGGGACGTCAGCCCCAGCATTTT.

This clone was detected only a few times. The gene calls are TRBV4-2 and TRBJ1-6; D is unresolved. The V gene lost 0 bases and the J gene lost 7 bases, with 10 bases spanning the gap. There are 15 residues in the CDR3. Germline lookup yields CDR1 LGHNA and CDR2 YNFKEQ. In DNA form, the CDR3 reads TGTGCCAGCAGCCAAGACGCGGCCGAAAATTCACCCCTCCACTTT. The encoded protein is CASSQDAAENSPLHF.

V and J are TRBV2 and TRBJ2-1; the match to TRBD1 covers 7 bases. Losses at the gene ends were 7 bases for V and 4 bases for J; bases not matched to a gene: 7. Germline V gene data show CDR1 as SNHLY and CDR2 as FYNNEI. This CDR3 has 14 residues. The CDR3 here is CASMTGTAYNEQFF. The DNA for the CDR3 is TGTGCCAGCATGACCGGGACAGCATACAATGAGCAGTTCTTC.

This rearrangement joins TRBV19 to TRBJ2-7; 8 bases map to TRBD1. V trimming: 9 bases; J trimming: 4 bases; junction bases outside the gene matches: 20. This CDR3 contains 17 residues. In germline, CDR1 is LNHDA, CDR2 SQIVND (reference sequence). The CDR3 sequence: CASQQGTGFVNEYEQYF. The CDR3 coding sequence is TGTGCCAGCCAACAGGGGACAGGATTTGTTAATGAATACGAGCAGTACTTC.

The J gene is TRBJ2-6, the V gene TRBV5-1, with D uncertain. The germline CDR1 and CDR2 sequences are SGHRS and YFSETQ. The CDR3 has 14 amino acids. V was pared by 4 bases and J by 1 base, with 6 bases between. CDR3 bases: TGCGCCAGCAGCCCCTTGTCTGGGGCCAACGTCCTGACTTTC. Translation gives CASSPLSGANVLTF.

This chain uses TRBV6-6 with TRBJ2-1; D gene unclear. The CDR3 is 13 residues long. The ends were cut back, 3 bases at V and 4 bases at J, with 7 bases in the middle. CDR1 is MNHNY, CDR2 SVGAGI, per germline (reference sequence). CDR3 sequence: CASSYGRYNEQFF. CDR3 nucleotides: TGTGCCAGCAGTTATGGCCGATACAATGAGCAGTTCTTC.

The chain carries TRBV6-6 and TRBJ2-2; maybe TRBD2 (6 bases). Germline-derived CDR1 and CDR2 are MNHNY and SVGAGI (reference sequence). V shed 10 bases and J shed 4 bases, with 16 bases lying between them. CDR3 length: 14 amino acids. The CDR3 nucleotides are TGTGCCACCTCTACCCTGGGGGGCACCGGGGAGCTGTTTTTT. The encoded protein is CATSTLGGTGELFF.

This clone was seen a handful of times. The V call is TRBV7-3, the J call TRBJ2-3, with TRBD2 identical over 8 bases. CDR1 and CDR2 from the germline V gene are SGHTA and FQGTGA. The CDR3 spans 14 residues. With 5 bases clipped from V and 2 bases from J, the junction kept 3 bases outside the gene matches. CDR3 in DNA: TGTGCCAGCAGCCGTAGCGGGGTCACAGATACGCAGTATTTT. As protein: CASSRSGVTDTQYF.

V is TRBV9 and J is TRBJ1-6; 10 bases align to TRBD1. CDR1 and CDR2 from the germline V gene are SGDLS and YYNGEE. The CDR3 loop spans 15 amino acids. J was trimmed by 6 bases and V by 4 bases; bases with no gene match: 4. The CDR3 spells CASSFRDRGNSPLHF. The CDR3 DNA sequence: TGTGCCAGCAGCTTCCGGGACAGGGGTAATTCACCCCTCCACTTT.

This clone was found once. The chain combines TRBV9 with TRBJ1-2; TRBD1 might be the D (6 bases). The CDR3 runs 16 residues. Germline loops: CDR1 SGDLS, CDR2 YYNGEE. V lost 0 bases and J lost 3, with 15 bases in between. CDR3 in amino acids: CASSVGNRARDYGYTF. The CDR3 DNA reads as TGTGCCAGCAGCGTAGGCAACAGGGCTAGGGACTATGGCTACACCTTC. Using reference TRBV9 and TRBJ1-2 for the parts outside the CDR3, the full variable domain is DSGVTQTPKHLITATGQRVTLRCSPRSGDLSVYWYQQSLDQGLQFLIQYYNGEERAKGNILERFSAQQFPDLHSELNLSSLELGDSALYFCASSVGNRARDYGYTFGSGTRLTVV.

This chain joins TRBV6-5 and TRBJ2-3; maybe TRBD2 (6 bases). V was trimmed by 4 bases and J by 5 bases, leaving 19 bases between them. Per the germline V gene, CDR1 is MNHEY and CDR2 is SVGAGI. This CDR3 spans 16 amino acids. CDR3 sequence reads: CASSSSGLPFKDTQYF. CDR3 in DNA: TGTGCCAGCAGTTCCTCGGGACTCCCTTTCAAAGATACGCAGTATTTT.

This chain joins TRBV11-3 and TRBJ2-3; 7 bases agree with TRBD2. This CDR3 is 14 amino acids long. The germline V gene has CDR1 SGHNT and CDR2 YENEEA. V gave up 3 bases and J gave up 4 bases; unmatched junction bases: 4. The CDR3 loop is CASSLGGSADTQYF. As DNA, the CDR3 is TGTGCCAGCAGCTTGGGAGGGTCCGCAGATACGCAGTATTTT. Combining the CDR3 with reference TRBV11-3 and TRBJ2-3 gives the whole variable domain EAGVVQSPRYKIIEKKQPVAFWCNPISGHNTLYWYLQNLGQGPELLIRYENEEAVDDSQLPKDRFSAERLKGVDSTLKIQPAELGDSAVYLCASSLGGSADTQYFGPGTRLTVL.

V gene TRBV15 combines with J gene TRBJ1-1, with D perhaps matching TRBD1 (6 bases). The CDR3 sequence is 16 residues long. The germline CDR1 and CDR2 sequences are LNHNV and YYDKDF (reference sequence). V lost 1 base to trimming and J lost 6 bases, with 18 bases between them. This chain's CDR3 is CATSRALIREGAEAFF. CDR3 coding DNA: TGTGCCACCAGCAGAGCCCTTATCCGGGAGGGGGCTGAAGCTTTCTTT.

In this sample, this clone turned up a few times. The chain is built from TRBV30 and TRBJ2-1; 11 bases line up with TRBD1. The CDR3 loop spans 13 amino acids. J was trimmed by 9 bases and V by 1 base; bases with no gene match: 2. Germline values: CDR1 GTSNPN, CDR2 SVGIG (reference sequence). CDR3 loop: CAWSGGTGGEQFF. The CDR3 DNA reads as TGTGCCTGGAGTGGGGGGACAGGGGGTGAGCAGTTCTTC.

The chain is built from TRBV5-4 and TRBJ2-7; a weak D match, TRBD2 (5 bases). Trimming left V 4 bases short and J 6 bases short, with 11 bases between. Germline V gives CDR1 SGHNT, CDR2 YYREEE (reference sequence). The CDR3 totals 12 residues. DNA of the CDR3: TGTGCCAGCAGCATAGATCGGGGCGAGCAGTACTTC. It codes for CASSIDRGEQYF.

This chain uses TRBV5-8 with TRBJ1-2; TRBD1 is a possible D gene (5 bases). The CDR3 is 14 residues long. In germline, CDR1 is SGHTS, CDR2 YDEGEE. V gave up 4 bases and J gave up 4 bases, with 14 bases separating them. CDR3: CASSDTNDSYGYTF. CDR3 DNA: TGTGCCAGCAGCGACACTAACGACAGCTATGGCTACACCTTC.

The count of this clone is one. The chain is built from TRBV19 and TRBJ1-1, with a weak D call TRBD1 (6 bases). CDR3 size: 13 residues. CDR1 is LNHDA and CDR2 is SQIVND in the germline V gene (reference sequence). With 8 bases removed from V and 4 bases from J, the gap between germline ends came to 14 bases. The CDR3 spells CASSEGRGTEAFF. CDR3 nucleotides: TGTGCCAGTTCAGAGGGCAGGGGCACTGAAGCTTTCTTT.

The chain combines TRBV9 with TRBJ2-1; possible D gene TRBD1, 6 bases. The V end was cut by 4 bases, the J end by 10 bases, with 9 bases between. The CDR3 is 11 residues long. Germline V gene lookup returns CDR1 SGDLS and CDR2 YYNGEE. The CDR3 nucleotides read TGTGCCAGCAGCACGACAGGCGAGCAGTTCTTC. Its translation is CASSTTGEQFF.

This rearrangement joins TRBV11-3 to TRBJ2-7; possible D gene TRBD1, 6 bases. Trimming removed 7 bases at V and 0 bases at J, with 16 bases between. Germline V CDR1 and CDR2: SGHNT, YENEEA. The CDR3 is 15 amino acids. This CDR3 is CASTLTGKSSYEQYF. The CDR3, as DNA: TGTGCCAGCACCCTCACAGGGAAAAGCTCCTACGAGCAGTACTTC.

This clone was seen once. The V call is TRBV7-2, the J call TRBJ1-1; 8 bases map to TRBD1. The germline gives CDR1 SGHTA, CDR2 FQGNSA. CDR3 length: 14 residues. V shed 5 bases, J shed 4 bases, and the junction held 6 bases outside the gene matches. The CDR3 region is CASSPDRAVTEAFF. CDR3 bases: TGTGCCAGCAGCCCGGACAGGGCAGTCACTGAAGCTTTCTTT.

The chain links TRBV7-6 to TRBJ2-1; TRBD2 matches 12 bases. CDR1 is SGHVS, CDR2 FNYEAQ, per germline. The CDR3 is 16 residues long. V dropped 4 bases and J dropped 1; count of bases not matched to a gene: 2. The CDR3 region is CASSWTSGVSYNEQFF. For the CDR3, the DNA is TGTGCCAGCAGCTGGACTAGCGGGGTTTCCTACAATGAGCAGTTCTTC.

The rearrangement joins TRBV5-6 to TRBJ2-1; D gene uncertain. Germline lookup yields CDR1 SGHDT and CDR2 YYEEEE. With 2 bases removed from V and 9 bases from J, the gap between germline ends came to 15 bases. The CDR3 spans 14 residues. CDR3 sequence: CASSFDTPLVEQFF. CDR3 DNA: TGTGCCAGCAGCTTCGATACTCCTCTCGTTGAGCAGTTCTTC. Full variable domain (remainder filled in from reference TRBV5-6 and TRBJ2-1): DAGVTQSPTHLIKTRGQQVTLRCSPKSGHDTVSWYQQALGQGPQFIFQYYEEEERQRGNFPDRFSGHQFPNYSSELNVNALLLGDSALYLCASSFDTPLVEQFFGPGTRLTVL.

V usage is TRBV5-4 and J usage is TRBJ2-2; D possibly corresponds to TRBD1 (6 bases). Germline V CDR1 and CDR2: SGHNT, YYREEE (reference sequence). CDR3 length: 14 amino acids. The V gene lost 4 bases and the J gene lost 4 bases, with 11 bases spanning the gap. The CDR3 sequence is CASSPGQLTGELFF. The CDR3 DNA reads TGTGCCAGCAGCCCGGGACAACTCACCGGGGAGCTGTTTTTT.